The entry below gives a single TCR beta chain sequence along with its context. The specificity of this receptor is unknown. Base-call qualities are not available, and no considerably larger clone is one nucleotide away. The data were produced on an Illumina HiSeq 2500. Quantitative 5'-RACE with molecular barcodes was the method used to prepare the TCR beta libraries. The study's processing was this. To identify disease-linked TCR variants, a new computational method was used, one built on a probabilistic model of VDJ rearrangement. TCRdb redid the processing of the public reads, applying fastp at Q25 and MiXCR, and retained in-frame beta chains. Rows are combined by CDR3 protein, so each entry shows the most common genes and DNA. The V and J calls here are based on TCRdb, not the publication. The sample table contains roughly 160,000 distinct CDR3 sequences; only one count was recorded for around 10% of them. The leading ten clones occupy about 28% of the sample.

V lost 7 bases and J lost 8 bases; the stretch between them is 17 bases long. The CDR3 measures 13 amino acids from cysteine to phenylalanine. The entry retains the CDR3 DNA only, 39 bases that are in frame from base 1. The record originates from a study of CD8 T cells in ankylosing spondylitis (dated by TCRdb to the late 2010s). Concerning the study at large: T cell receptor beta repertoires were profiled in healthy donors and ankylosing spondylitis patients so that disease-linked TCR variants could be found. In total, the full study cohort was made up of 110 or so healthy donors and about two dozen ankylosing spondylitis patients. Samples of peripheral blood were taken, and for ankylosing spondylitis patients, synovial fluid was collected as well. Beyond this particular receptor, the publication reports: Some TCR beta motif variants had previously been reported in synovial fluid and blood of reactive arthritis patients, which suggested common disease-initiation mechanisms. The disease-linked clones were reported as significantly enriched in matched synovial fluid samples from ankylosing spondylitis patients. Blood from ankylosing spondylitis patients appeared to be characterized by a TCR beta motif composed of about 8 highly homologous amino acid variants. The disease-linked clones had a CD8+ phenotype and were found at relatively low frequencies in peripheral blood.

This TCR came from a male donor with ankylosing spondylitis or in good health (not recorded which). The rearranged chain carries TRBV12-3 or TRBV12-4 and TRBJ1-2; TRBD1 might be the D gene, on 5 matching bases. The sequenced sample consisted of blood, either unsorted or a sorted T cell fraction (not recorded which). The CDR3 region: CASTEGWGGGYTF. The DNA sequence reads TGTGCCAGCACGGAGGGGTGGGGAGGCGGCTACACCTTC.